This TCR beta chain was observed in a study of beta chain features in type 1 diabetes. Study in general: When patients were set against healthy donors, age, gender and cell yields were similar. Study-wide results and limits: In all four CD4+ subsets, TCRB CDR3 length was significantly, moderately reduced in type 1 diabetes.

Losses at the gene ends were 4 bases for V and 8 bases for J; bases not matched to a gene: 3. Germline loops: CDR1 LGHNA, CDR2 YSLEER. This CDR3 spans 13 amino acids. The whole isolated RNA underwent reverse transcription, so sequencing captured expressed TCRB transcripts. Profiled with immunoSEQ multiplex PCR; TCRdb holds only in-frame clones, not every one. The sample holds approximately 260,000 clones, 20% seen once. About this clone: Its matching antigen is unknown.

The sample comprised naive CD4+ T cells from blood. The origin of this receptor is a woman aged 40 to 50 with type 1 diabetes. V usage is TRBV4-3 and J usage is TRBJ1-4; 8 bases line up with TRBD1. The CDR3 is CASSPTGGEKLFF. CDR3 in DNA: TGCGCCAGCAGCCCAACAGGGGGGGAAAAACTGTTTTTT.